This TCR beta chain came from a study of T cells after yellow fever vaccination (dated by TCRdb to between 2018 and 2021). At the level of the whole study: The SMART-Seq v4 Ultra Low Input RNA kit was used to prepare libraries from fractions with low cell numbers. Two healthy male donors made up the cohort, one aged 18 to 29 years and the other aged 30 to 40 years. Blood samples were taken at several timepoints before and after primary and secondary immunization, and bulk PBMC replicates and cell subsets were isolated. To follow T-cell clones before and after primary and booster YFV17D yellow fever vaccination, bulk TCR alpha and beta repertoires were sequenced over time.

TCR cDNA was synthesized by 5'RACE template switching, through which a universal primer site and unique molecular identifiers were introduced. cDNA synthesis was primed from both the TCR alpha and TCR beta constant segments. Library amplification used two PCR steps, and the second PCR step added sample barcodes and sequencing adapters. Sequencing of the libraries was done on either Illumina HiSeq 2500 (2x100 bp) or NovaSeq (2x150 bp). On the study's bioinformatics: MIGEC was used to demultiplex reads and collapse the reads into UMI consensus sequences, and MiXCR was used for V(D)J alignment. Clonotypes responding to the vaccine were identified with edgeR on replicate PBMC samples, with the criteria of FDR below 0.01 and a log2 fold change above 5 up to day 15. Each bulk clonotype was labeled CD4 or CD8 based on which sequenced repertoire, CD4 or CD8, contained the clonotype at higher abundance. TCRdb reran the public reads through fastp at Q25 and MiXCR, keeping productive beta chains. A single entry per CDR3 protein holds the most common genes and DNA from its merged rows. These V and J calls are TCRdb output, not the study's own analysis. The sample table holds about 580,000 distinct CDR3 sequences, of which 17% were seen once. Jointly, the top ten make up about 18% of the sample.

With regard to this clonotype: Its antigen remains undetermined. Base-call qualities are not available, and no considerably larger clone is one nucleotide away.

Study-wide conclusions, independent of this receptor: Computational filtering was required because FACS-sorted repertoires could contain abundant contaminating clonotypes from the bulk population. After the booster, most of the clones that had expanded following primary vaccination were detected again (roughly 96% of CD4 and 80% to 90% of CD8), which suggests that memory was broadly maintained. Compared with the primary T-cell response, the secondary T-cell response was faster but weaker, reaching its peak on day 5 rather than on day 15. Only two donors were included in the study, so the extent to which the findings can be generalized is limited. A small share of clonotypes was detected in both CD4 and CD8 compartments, with the overlap likely arising from convergent recombination.

The intended sense of this specimen's treatment or condition label: live attenuated yellow fever vaccine strain. Two biological replicates of bulk PBMCs were collected at each blood-draw timepoint. A standard Ficoll-Paque protocol was used to isolate PBMCs from peripheral blood. TriZol was used to extract RNA from bulk PBMCs, from CD4 and CD8 fractions, and from dextramer-positive and dextramer-negative fractions. The source of this sequence is a man younger than 30 who received the YFV17D yellow fever vaccine. The input for sequencing was PBMCs, taken less than 6 days after the first yellow fever vaccination.

The CDR3 reads as follows: CATSDTGQANEQFF. Read as DNA, the sequence is TGTGCCACCAGTGATACGGGACAGGCAAATGAGCAGTTCTTC. The chain is made from TRBV24-1 and TRBJ2-1; TRBD1 agrees with 8 junctional bases. V lost 3 bases and J lost 7 bases, and the count of bases not matched to a germline gene is 4. The germline V gene provides CDR1 KGHDR and CDR2 SFDVKD. The CDR3 starts with the cysteine, ends with the phenylalanine, and has 14 residues. The DNA shown is the 42-base CDR3, in frame from base 1.